The sequence of this TCR beta chain was determined in a study of blood T cell repertoires in COVID-19. Study information: COVID-19 samples collected from the United States, Italy and Spain covered acute and convalescent phases.

Patients of the Seattle cohort, enrolled during active infection, were followed longitudinally. The trim removed 5 bases at V and 0 bases at J, leaving 7 bases unmatched. The CDR3 runs 15 residues. The germline V gene encodes CDR1 MNHEY and CDR2 SVGAGI. The repertoire was sequenced with immunoSEQ multiplex PCR; TCRdb's copy has only in-frame clones and lacks some. The data contain around 70,000 clones, roughly 92% of them seen just once; the ten biggest clones take up 2.6%. This rearrangement joins TRBV6-5 to TRBJ2-7, with TRBD1 matching over 7 bases. This sequence was found in a man aged 45-60 years with COVID-19, enrolled during active disease. The specimen sequenced was peripheral blood. The DNA for the CDR3 is TGTGCCAGCAGTCCAACGACAGGGAGCTCCTACGAGCAGTACTTC. It is translated as CASSPTTGSSYEQYF.